The clone carrying this T cell receptor (beta chain) was seen only once. What it binds is unknown. Sequencing used immunoSEQ version 4 in survey mode. The assay was immunoSEQ multiplex PCR, and TCRdb's table has in-frame clones only and misses some. The table includes about 41,000 clones, about 80% detected once. The entry originates in a study of persistence of HIV-infected CD4 T cells. Overlapping HIV-1 Gag 15-mer peptides at 0.85 to 1 ug per peptide per mL were used. Memory cells lacking CD40L and CD69 with high CD45RO were sorted. CD4+ T cell counts exceeded 400 cells/uL; CMV serology was positive. CD8-depleted PBMCs were stimulated 15 to 20 hours with anti-CD28/CD49d costimulation, CD40-blocking antibody and enfuvirtide. This CDR3 is built from 15 residues. The germline V gene has CDR1 SGHVS and CDR2 FNYEAQ. V was cut by 4 bases and J by 4 bases, with 16 bases left in between.

The receptor's source is an adult man with HIV who was CMV-seropositive. Sequencing was performed on CD4+ T cells sorted from PBMCs after approximately 19-hour stimulation, taken from a patient who received antiretroviral therapy. The chain uses TRBV7-6 and TRBJ2-5; D unresolved. CDR3 protein: CASSSTGPTGETQYF. The CDR3 nucleotides are TGTGCCAGCAGCTCGACGGGCCCCACGGGAGAGACCCAGTACTTC.